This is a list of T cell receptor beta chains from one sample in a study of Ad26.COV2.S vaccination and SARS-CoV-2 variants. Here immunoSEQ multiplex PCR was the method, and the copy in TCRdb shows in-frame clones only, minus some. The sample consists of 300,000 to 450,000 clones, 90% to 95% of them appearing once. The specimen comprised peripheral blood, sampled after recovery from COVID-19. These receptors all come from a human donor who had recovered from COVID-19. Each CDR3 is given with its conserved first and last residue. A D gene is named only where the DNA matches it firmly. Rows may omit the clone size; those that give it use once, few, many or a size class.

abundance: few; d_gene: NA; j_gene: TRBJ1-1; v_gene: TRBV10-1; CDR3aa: CASSVQGNTEAFF; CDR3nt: TGCGCCAGCAGTGTCCAGGGGAACACTGAAGCTTTCTTT
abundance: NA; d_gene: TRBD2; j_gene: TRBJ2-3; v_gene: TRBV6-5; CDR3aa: CASSSLSGGADTQYF; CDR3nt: TGTGCCAGCAGTTCGTTGAGCGGGGGGGCAGATACGCAGTATTTT
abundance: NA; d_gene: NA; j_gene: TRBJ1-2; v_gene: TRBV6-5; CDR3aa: CASHTGSYGYTF; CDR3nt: TGTGCCAGTCACACAGGCTCATATGGCTACACCTTC
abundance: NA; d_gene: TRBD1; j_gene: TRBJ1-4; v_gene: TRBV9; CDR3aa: CASSVAGGGGSEKLFF; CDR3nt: TGTGCCAGCAGCGTAGCAGGGGGCGGGGGTTCTGAAAAACTGTTTTTT
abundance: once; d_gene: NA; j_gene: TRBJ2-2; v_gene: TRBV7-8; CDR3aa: CASSPYRISNTGELFF; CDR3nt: TGTGCCAGCAGTCCCTATCGTATTTCGAACACCGGGGAGCTGTTTTTT
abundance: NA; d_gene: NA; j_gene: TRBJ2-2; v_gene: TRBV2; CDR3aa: CASNPGSSTGELFF; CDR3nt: TGTGCCAGCAATCCGGGATCCTCCACCGGGGAGCTGTTTTTT
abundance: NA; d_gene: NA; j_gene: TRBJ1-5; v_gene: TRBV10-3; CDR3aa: CAASQDQHQPQHF; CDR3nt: TGTGCCGCCTCACAGGACCAGCATCAGCCCCAGCATTTT
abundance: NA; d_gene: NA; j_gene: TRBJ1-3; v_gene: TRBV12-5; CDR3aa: CASGLPGNTIYF; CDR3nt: TGTGCTAGTGGTTTGCCTGGAAACACCATATATTTT
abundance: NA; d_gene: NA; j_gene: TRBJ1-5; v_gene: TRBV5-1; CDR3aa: CASSLGPGSLNQPQHF; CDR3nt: TGCGCCAGCAGCTTGGGCCCAGGGTCTCTTAATCAGCCCCAGCATTTT
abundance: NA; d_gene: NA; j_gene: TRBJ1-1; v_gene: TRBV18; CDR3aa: CASSPLISTEAFF; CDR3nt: TGTGCCAGCTCACCGCTCATATCGACTGAAGCTTTCTTT
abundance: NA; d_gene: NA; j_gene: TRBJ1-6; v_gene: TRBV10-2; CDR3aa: CASSDSYHLHF; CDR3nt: TGCGCCAGCAGTGATTCCTATCACCTCCACTTT
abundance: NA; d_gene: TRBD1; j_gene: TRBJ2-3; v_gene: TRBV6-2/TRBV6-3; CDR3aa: CASSPTGGADTQYF; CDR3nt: TGTGCCAGCAGCCCCACAGGGGGCGCAGATACGCAGTATTTT
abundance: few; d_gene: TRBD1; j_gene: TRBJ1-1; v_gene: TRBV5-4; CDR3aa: CASSLALRTGDTEAFF; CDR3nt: TGTGCCAGCAGCTTGGCCCTACGGACAGGGGACACTGAAGCTTTCTTT
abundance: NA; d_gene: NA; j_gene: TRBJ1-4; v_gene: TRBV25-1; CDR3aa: CASSEWGATNEKLFF; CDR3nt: TGTGCCAGCAGTGAATGGGGTGCAACTAATGAAAAACTGTTTTTT
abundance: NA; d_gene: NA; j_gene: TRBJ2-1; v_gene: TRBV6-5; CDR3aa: CASSYSPGEQFF; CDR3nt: TGTGCCAGCAGTTACTCCCCTGGTGAGCAGTTCTTC
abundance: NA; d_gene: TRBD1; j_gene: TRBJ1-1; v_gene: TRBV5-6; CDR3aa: CASSRTGPGTEAFF; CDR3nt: TGTGCCAGCAGCCGGACAGGTCCGGGCACTGAAGCTTTCTTT
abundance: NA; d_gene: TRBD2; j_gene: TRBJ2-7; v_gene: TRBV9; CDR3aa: CASSTGTSNEQYF; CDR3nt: TGTGCCAGCAGTACTGGGACTAGCAACGAGCAGTACTTC
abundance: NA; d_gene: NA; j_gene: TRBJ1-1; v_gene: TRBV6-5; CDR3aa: CASSRRDEAFF; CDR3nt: TGTGCCAGCAGCCGCCGGGACGAGGCTTTCTTT
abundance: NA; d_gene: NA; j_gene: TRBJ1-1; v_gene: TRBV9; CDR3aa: CASSSSVGLNTEAFF; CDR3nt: TGTGCCAGCAGCTCCTCGGTGGGCCTGAACACTGAAGCTTTCTTT
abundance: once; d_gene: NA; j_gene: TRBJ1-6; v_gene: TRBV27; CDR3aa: CASRDLGDRYNSPLHF; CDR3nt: TGTGCCAGCAGGGACTTGGGAGACCGATATAATTCACCCCTCCACTTT
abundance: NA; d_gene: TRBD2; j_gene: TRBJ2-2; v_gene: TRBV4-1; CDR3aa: CASSPTGGTNTGELFF; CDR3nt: TGCGCCAGCAGCCCCACGGGAGGGACGAACACCGGGGAGCTGTTTTTT
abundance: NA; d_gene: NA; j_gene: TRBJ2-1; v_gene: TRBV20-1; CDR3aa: CSAGGPNEQFF; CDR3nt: TGCAGTGCCGGAGGGCCCAATGAGCAGTTCTTC
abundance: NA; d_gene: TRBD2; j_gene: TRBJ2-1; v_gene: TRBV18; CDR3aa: CASSTTSGGDSYNEQFF; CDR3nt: TGTGCCAGCTCAACGACTAGCGGGGGGGACTCCTACAATGAGCAGTTCTTC
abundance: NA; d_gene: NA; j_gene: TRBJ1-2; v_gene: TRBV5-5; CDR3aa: CASSWGTGNRNYGYTF; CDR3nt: TGTGCCAGCAGCTGGGGTACAGGGAATCGTAACTATGGCTACACCTTC
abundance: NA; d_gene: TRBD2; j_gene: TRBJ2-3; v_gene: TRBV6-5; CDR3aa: CASRGSGGDTQYF; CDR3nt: TGTGCCAGCAGGGGTAGCGGGGGGGATACGCAGTATTTT
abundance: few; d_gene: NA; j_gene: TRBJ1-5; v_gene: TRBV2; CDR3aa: CASTVGSNQPQHF; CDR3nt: TGTGCCAGCACCGTCGGTAGCAATCAGCCCCAGCATTTT
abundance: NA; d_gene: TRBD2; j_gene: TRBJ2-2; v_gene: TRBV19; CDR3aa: CASSISGGASGELFF; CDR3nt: TGTGCCAGTAGTATATCCGGGGGGGCATCCGGGGAGCTGTTTTTT
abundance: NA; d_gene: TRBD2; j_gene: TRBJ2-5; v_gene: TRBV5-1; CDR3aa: CASSFRRQREGETQYF; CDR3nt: TGCGCCAGCAGCTTTCGTCGACAGAGGGAGGGGGAGACCCAGTACTTC
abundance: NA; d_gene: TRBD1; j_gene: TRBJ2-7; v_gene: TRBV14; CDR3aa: CASSPSGTGRFEQYF; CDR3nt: TGTGCCAGCAGCCCCTCCGGGACAGGGCGGTTTGAGCAGTACTTC
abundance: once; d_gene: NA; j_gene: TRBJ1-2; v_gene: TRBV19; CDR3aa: CASSRGPDYGYTF; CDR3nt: TGTGCCAGTAGTCGGGGCCCGGACTATGGCTACACCTTC
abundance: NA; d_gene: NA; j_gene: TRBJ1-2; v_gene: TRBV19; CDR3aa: CASRIIATGLGGSYTF; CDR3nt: TGTGCCAGTAGGATAATTGCTACGGGGTTAGGGGGAAGCTACACCTTC
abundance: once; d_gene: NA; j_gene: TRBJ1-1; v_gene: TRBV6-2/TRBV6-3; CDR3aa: CASSQGSQAFF; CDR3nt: TGTGCCAGCAGCCAGGGGAGTCAAGCTTTCTTT
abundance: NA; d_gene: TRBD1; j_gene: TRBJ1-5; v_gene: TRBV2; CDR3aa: CASTLGQGNNQPQHF; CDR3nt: TGTGCCAGCACCCTGGGACAGGGAAACAATCAGCCCCAGCATTTT
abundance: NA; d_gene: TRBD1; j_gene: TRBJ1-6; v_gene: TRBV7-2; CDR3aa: CASRLDRGNSPLHF; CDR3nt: TGTGCCAGCAGATTGGACAGGGGGAATTCACCCCTCCACTTT
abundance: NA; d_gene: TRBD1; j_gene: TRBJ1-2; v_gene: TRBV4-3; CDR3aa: CASSQDQGQGRGYTF; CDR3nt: TGCGCCAGCAGCCAAGACCAGGGACAGGGAAGGGGCTACACCTTC
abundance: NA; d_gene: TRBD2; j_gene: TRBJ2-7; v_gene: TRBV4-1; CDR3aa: CASSQVVGGAAYEQYF; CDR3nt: TGCGCCAGCAGCCAAGTCGTCGGGGGGGCCGCCTACGAGCAGTACTTC
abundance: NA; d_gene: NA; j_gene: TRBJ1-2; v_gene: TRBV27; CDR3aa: CASRLEGTTNYGYTF; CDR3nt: TGTGCCAGTAGACTGGAGGGGACCACTAACTATGGCTACACCTTC
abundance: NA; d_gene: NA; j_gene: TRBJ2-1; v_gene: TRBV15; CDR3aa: CATSREDRREQFF; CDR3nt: TGTGCCACCAGCAGAGAAGACAGACGCGAGCAGTTCTTC
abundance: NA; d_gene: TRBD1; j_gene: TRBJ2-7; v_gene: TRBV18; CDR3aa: CASSPSGTGLYEQYF; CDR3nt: TGTGCCAGCTCACCTTCCGGGACAGGGTTGTACGAGCAGTACTTC
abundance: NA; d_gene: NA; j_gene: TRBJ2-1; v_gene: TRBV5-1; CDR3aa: CASSSRGESYNEQFF; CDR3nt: TGCGCCAGCAGCAGCCGGGGAGAGTCTTACAATGAGCAGTTCTTC
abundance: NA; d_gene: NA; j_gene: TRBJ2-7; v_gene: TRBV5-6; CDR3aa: CASSLTSPPQYEQYF; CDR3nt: TGTGCCAGCAGCTTGACTTCCCCACCCCAATACGAGCAGTACTTC
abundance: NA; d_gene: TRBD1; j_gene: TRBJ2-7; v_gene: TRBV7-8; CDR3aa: CASSPEQGAGYEQYF; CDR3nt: TGTGCCAGCAGTCCAGAACAGGGGGCAGGCTACGAGCAGTACTTC
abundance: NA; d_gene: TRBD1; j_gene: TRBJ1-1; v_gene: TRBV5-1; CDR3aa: CASSTGTGMNTEAFF; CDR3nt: TGCGCCAGCAGCACCGGGACAGGAATGAACACTGAAGCTTTCTTT
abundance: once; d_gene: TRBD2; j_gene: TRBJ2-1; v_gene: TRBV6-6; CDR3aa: CASSPGTSGIYNEQFF; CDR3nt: TGTGCCAGCAGCCCCGGGACTAGCGGGATCTACAATGAGCAGTTCTTC
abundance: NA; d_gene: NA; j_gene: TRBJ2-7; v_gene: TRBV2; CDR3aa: CASSEAALLYYEQYF; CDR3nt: TGTGCCAGCAGTGAAGCCGCGCTCCTTTACTACGAGCAGTACTTC
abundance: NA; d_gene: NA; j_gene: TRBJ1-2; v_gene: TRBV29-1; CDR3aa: CSVGNRANYGYTF; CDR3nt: TGCAGCGTGGGGAATCGAGCTAACTATGGCTACACCTTC
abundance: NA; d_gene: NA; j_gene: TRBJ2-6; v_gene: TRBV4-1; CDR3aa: CASSQGPGSLSGANVLTF; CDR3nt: TGCGCCAGCAGCCAAGGGCCGGGTTCGTTATCTGGGGCCAACGTCCTGACTTTC
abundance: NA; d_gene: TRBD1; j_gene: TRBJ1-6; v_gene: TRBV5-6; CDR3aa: CASTYDTGGRNSPLHF; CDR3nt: TGTGCCAGCACCTATGATACAGGGGGCCGGAATTCACCCCTCCACTTT
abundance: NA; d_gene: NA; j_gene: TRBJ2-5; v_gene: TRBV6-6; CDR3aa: CASRSRGGETQYF; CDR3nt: TGTGCCAGCAGATCCAGGGGGGGAGAGACCCAGTACTTC
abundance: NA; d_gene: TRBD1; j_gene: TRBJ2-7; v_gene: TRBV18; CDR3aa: CASSIRGQAYEQYF; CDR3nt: TGTGCCAGCTCTATAAGGGGACAGGCGTACGAGCAGTACTTC
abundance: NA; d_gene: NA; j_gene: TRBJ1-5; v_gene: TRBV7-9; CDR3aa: CASSLGTLRDQPQHF; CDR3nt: TGTGCCAGCAGCTTAGGGACGCTTAGGGATCAGCCCCAGCATTTT
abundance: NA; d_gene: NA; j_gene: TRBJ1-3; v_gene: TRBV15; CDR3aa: CATSRDIQAISGNTIYF; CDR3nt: TGTGCCACCAGCAGAGATATACAGGCTATCTCTGGAAACACCATATATTTT
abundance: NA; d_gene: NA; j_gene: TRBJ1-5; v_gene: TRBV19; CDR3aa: CASSGGVNQPQHF; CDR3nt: TGTGCCAGTAGTGGAGGCGTGAATCAGCCCCAGCATTTT